The source of this T cell receptor beta chain is a study of CD8 T cells in ankylosing spondylitis. It was by quantitative 5'-RACE with molecular barcodes that TCR beta libraries were made. TCRdb reanalysed the 5' RACE reads using MiXCR and keeps one entry per CDR3 protein. The repertoire consists of some 400,000 distinct CDR3 sequences, with about a fifth occurring once and the leading ten covering roughly a sixth. Study outcomes and limitations: It was reported that disease-linked clones were significantly enriched in matched ankylosing spondylitis synovial fluid. Seemingly characteristic of ankylosing spondylitis blood was a TCR beta motif consisting of under ten highly homologous variants.

There are 14 residues in the CDR3. V shed 3 bases and J shed 1 base, with 11 bases lying between them. The germline V gene has CDR1 DFQATT and CDR2 SNEGSKA (reference sequence). This clonotype was observed a handful of times. Its antigen is unidentified. Source material: blood, either unsorted or a sorted T cell fraction (not recorded which). This TCR came from a male donor with ankylosing spondylitis. The V call is TRBV20-1, the J call TRBJ2-3; D gene unclear. As DNA, the CDR3 is TGCAGTGCTAGGACCCCGTTAGGCACAGATACGCAGTATTTT. Translating gives CSARTPLGTDTQYF.